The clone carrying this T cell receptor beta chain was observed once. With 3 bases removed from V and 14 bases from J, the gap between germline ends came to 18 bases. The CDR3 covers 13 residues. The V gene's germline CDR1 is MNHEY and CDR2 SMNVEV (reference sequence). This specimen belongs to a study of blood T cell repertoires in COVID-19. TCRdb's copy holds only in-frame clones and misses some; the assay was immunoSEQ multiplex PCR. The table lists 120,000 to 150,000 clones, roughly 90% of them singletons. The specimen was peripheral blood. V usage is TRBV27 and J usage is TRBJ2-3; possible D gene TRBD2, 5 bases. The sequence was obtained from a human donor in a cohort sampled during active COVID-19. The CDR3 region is CASSFFRGPRMYF. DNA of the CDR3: TGTGCCAGCAGTTTTTTTCGGGGTCCAAGGATGTATTTT.